Listed here are 9 T cell receptor beta chains from one sample, sequenced in a study of vaccination and CD4 T cells after COVID-19. The treatment was: roughly 11-day PBMC culture with coronavirus spike peptide pools or control peptides (ViraFEST assay). No antigen is known for these receptors. The Oncomine TCR Beta short-read assay was applied to DNA of cultured CD4+ T cells. TCRdb itself ran the PCR reads through MiXCR, one entry per CDR3 protein. Counted here are 10,000 to 15,000 distinct CDR3 sequences, about 50% occurring once; the ten biggest clones make up roughly 15%. Sample: CD4+ T cells from blood, cultured in vitro. The origin of the receptors is a human donor who had recovered from COVID-19.

This sequence joins TRBV6-1 and TRBJ1-1; no clear D gene. Germline CDR1 and CDR2: MNHNS and SASEGT. Deletions cut 10 bases from V and 3 bases from J, with 21 bases between. The CDR3 runs 15 residues. The CDR3 sequence is CATAGSQGGYTEAFF. DNA for the CDR3: TGTGCCACTGCAGGCAGCCAAGGAGGTTACACTGAAGCTTTCTTT.

J is TRBJ1-5 and V is TRBV15; the D gene is possibly TRBD1 (5 bases). V gave up 5 bases and J gave up 7 bases, with 15 bases separating them. The CDR3 has 14 amino acids. Germline CDR1 reads LNHNV; CDR2 reads YYDKDF (reference sequence). In DNA form, the CDR3 reads TGTGCCACCAGCTTAGGTGGGGCTGGGCAGCCCCAGCATTTT. This codes for CATSLGGAGQPQHF.

This clonotype is termed medium-sized. This chain connects TRBV5-6 to TRBJ2-7; D gene unclear. Per germline, CDR1 SGHDT and CDR2 YYEEEE. V dropped 3 bases and J dropped 4 bases, with 17 bases sitting between them. The CDR3 contains 15 residues. In DNA form, the CDR3 reads TGTGCCAGCAGCTCCCTTAGGTCAGGATCGTACGAGCAGTACTTC. Protein product: CASSSLRSGSYEQYF.

This clonotype was observed a few times. The chain employs TRBV20-1 and TRBJ2-3, with D uncertain. Looked up from germline, CDR1 is DFQATT and CDR2 is SNEGSKA (reference sequence). The CDR3 has 11 residues. The V gene lost 3 bases and the J gene lost 4 bases, with 5 bases spanning the gap. The CDR3 protein is CSASIADTQYF. The CDR3 region has the DNA TGCAGTGCTAGTATTGCAGATACGCAGTATTTT.

In this sample, this clonotype turned up a few times. The V gene is TRBV20-1, the J gene TRBJ1-1; 8 bases match TRBD1. CDR3 length: 12 amino acids. V dropped 6 bases and J dropped 2; count of bases not matched to a gene: 2. CDR1 and CDR2 from the germline V gene are DFQATT and SNEGSKA (reference sequence). DNA of the CDR3: TGCAGTGCGGACAGGGAAAACACTGAAGCTTTCTTT. Encoded protein: CSADRENTEAFF.

The V call is TRBV9, the J call TRBJ1-1, with 7 bases lining up with TRBD1. V lost 6 bases and J lost 2; bases outside the gene matches: 4. This CDR3 is 13 amino acids long. Germline V lookup: CDR1 SGDLS, CDR2 YYNGEE. The CDR3 is CASNAGGNTEAFF. CDR3 DNA: TGTGCCAGCAATGCAGGGGGAAACACTGAAGCTTTCTTT. Based on the CDR3 plus reference TRBV9 and TRBJ1-1, the full variable domain is DSGVTQTPKHLITATGQRVTLRCSPRSGDLSVYWYQQSLDQGLQFLIQYYNGEERAKGNILERFSAQQFPDLHSELNLSSLELGDSALYFCASNAGGNTEAFFGQGTRLTVV.

This clonotype was picked up one time. This chain joins TRBV20-1 and TRBJ1-1; 8 nucleotides agree with TRBD1. CDR1 and CDR2 from the germline V gene are DFQATT and SNEGSKA (reference sequence). CDR3 length: 16 amino acids. V was clipped by 2 bases and J by 5 bases; unmatched bases: 13. The CDR3 spells CSARSTGQGAGTEAFF. In DNA form, the CDR3 reads TGCAGTGCTAGATCCACGGGCCAGGGGGCCGGAACTGAAGCTTTCTTT.

This chain uses TRBV2 with TRBJ1-2; TRBD1 might be the D (5 bases). CDR3 length: 15 amino acids. The V gene's germline CDR1 is SNHLY and CDR2 FYNNEI. Deletions cut 5 bases from V and 3 bases from J, with 16 bases between. The CDR3 reads CASSTDAGFDYGYTF. CDR3 in DNA: TGTGCCAGCAGTACCGATGCAGGGTTTGACTATGGCTACACCTTC.

The chain carries TRBV7-2 and TRBJ2-2; D unresolved. Per germline, CDR1 SGHTA and CDR2 FQGNSA. The CDR3 spans 11 residues. Trimming took 3 bases from V and 4 from J, leaving 0 bases between them. The CDR3 region has the DNA TGTGCCAGCAGCTTCACCGGGGAGCTGTTTTTT. Translation: CASSFTGELFF.